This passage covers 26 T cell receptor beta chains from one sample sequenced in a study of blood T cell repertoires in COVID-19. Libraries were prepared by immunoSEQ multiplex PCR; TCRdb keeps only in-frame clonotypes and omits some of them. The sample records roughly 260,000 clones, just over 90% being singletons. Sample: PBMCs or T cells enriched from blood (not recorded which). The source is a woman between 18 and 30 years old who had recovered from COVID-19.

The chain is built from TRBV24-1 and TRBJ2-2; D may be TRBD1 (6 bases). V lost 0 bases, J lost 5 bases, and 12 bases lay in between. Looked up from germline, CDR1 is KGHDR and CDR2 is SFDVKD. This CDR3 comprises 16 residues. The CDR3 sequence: CATSDLLSGVTGELFF. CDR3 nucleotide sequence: TGTGCCACCAGTGATTTGCTGTCAGGGGTGACCGGGGAGCTGTTTTTT.

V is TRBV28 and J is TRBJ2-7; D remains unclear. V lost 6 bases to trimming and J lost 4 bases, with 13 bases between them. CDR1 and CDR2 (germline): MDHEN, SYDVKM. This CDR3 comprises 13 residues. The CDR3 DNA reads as TGTGCCAGCAGGACCCCGGCTAGTTACGAGCAGTACTTC. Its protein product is CASRTPASYEQYF.

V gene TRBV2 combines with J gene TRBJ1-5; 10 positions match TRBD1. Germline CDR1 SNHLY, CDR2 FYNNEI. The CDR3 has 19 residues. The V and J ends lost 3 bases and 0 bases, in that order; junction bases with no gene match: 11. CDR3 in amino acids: CASSDPGQGHENSNQPQHF. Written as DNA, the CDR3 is TGTGCCAGCAGTGATCCGGGACAGGGGCATGAAAATAGCAATCAGCCCCAGCATTTT.

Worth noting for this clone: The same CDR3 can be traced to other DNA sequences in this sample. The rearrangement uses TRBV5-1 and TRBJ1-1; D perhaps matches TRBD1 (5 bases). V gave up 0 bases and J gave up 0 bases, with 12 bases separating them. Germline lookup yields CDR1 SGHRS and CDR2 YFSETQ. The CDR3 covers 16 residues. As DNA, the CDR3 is TGCGCCAGCAGCTTGGCTGGGGGGGTGATGAACACTGAAGCTTTCTTT. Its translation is CASSLAGGVMNTEAFF.

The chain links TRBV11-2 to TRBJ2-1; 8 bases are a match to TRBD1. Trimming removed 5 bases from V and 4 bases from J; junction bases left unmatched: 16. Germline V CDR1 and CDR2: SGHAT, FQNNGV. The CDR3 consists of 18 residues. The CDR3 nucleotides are TGTGCCAGCAGCCTTTTCGTGCGCAGGGGGCGAGGGTACAATGAGCAGTTCTTC. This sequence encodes CASSLFVRRGRGYNEQFF.

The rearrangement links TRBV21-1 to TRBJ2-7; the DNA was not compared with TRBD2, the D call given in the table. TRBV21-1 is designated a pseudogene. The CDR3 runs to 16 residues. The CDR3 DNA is TGTGCCAGCAGCAAAGCGTTGGAGGTAGAGTCCTACGAGCAGTACTTC. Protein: CASSKALEVESYEQYF.

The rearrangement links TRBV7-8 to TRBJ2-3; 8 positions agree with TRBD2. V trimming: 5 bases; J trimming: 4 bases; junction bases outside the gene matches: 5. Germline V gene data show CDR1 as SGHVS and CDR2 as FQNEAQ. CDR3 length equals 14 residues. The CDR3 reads CASSPGGGSDTQYF. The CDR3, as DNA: TGTGCCAGCAGCCCGGGCGGGGGGTCAGATACGCAGTATTTT.

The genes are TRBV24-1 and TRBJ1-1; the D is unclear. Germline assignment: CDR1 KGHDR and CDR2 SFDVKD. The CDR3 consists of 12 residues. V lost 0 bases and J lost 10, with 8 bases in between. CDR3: CATSDLAGRAFF. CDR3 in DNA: TGTGCCACCAGTGATTTGGCGGGGAGAGCTTTCTTT.

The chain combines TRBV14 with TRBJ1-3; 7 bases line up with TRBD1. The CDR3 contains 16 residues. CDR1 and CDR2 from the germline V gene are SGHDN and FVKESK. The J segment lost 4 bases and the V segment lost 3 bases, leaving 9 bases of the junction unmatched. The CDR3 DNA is TGTGCCAGCAGCCAGGAAATTAGGGGGCTCGGAAACACCATATATTTT. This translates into CASSQEIRGLGNTIYF.

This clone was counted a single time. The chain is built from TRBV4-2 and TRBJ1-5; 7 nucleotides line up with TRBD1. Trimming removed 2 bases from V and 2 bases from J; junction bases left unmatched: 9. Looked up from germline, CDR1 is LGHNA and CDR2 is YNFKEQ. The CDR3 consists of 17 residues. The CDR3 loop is CASSQRLTGRRNQPQHF. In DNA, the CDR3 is TGTGCCAGCAGCCAAAGGTTGACAGGGCGCCGCAATCAGCCCCAGCATTTT.

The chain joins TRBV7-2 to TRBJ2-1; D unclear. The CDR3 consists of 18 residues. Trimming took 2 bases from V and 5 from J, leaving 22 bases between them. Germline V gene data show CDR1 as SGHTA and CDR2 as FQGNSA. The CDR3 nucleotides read TGTGCCAGCAGCTTAAAAATATCGGGTCTACCCGTCGACAATGAGCAGTTCTTC. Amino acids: CASSLKISGLPVDNEQFF.

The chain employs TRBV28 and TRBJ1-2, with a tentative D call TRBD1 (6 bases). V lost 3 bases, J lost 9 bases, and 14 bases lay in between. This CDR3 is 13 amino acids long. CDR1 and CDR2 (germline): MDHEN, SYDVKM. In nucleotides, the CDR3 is TGTGCCAGCAGTTTCGGCCGCGACAGGAGCTACACCTTC. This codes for CASSFGRDRSYTF.

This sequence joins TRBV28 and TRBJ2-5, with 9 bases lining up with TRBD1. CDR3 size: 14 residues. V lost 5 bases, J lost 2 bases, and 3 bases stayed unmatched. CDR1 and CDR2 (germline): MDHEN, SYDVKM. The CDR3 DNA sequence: TGTGCCAGCAGTCTGACAGGGGGGCAAGAGACCCAGTACTTC. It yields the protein CASSLTGGQETQYF.

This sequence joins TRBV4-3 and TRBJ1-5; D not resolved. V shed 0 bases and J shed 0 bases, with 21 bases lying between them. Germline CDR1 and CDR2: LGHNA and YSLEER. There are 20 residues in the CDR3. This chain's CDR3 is CASSQELEGLRVGSNQPQHF. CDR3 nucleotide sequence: TGCGCCAGCAGCCAAGAATTGGAGGGTCTTAGGGTCGGTAGCAATCAGCCCCAGCATTTT.

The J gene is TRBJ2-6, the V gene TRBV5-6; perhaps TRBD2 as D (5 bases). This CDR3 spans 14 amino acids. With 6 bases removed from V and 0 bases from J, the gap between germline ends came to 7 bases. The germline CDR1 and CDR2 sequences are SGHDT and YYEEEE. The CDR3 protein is CASTRGSGANVLTF. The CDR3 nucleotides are TGTGCCAGCACCCGGGGCTCTGGGGCCAACGTCCTGACTTTC.

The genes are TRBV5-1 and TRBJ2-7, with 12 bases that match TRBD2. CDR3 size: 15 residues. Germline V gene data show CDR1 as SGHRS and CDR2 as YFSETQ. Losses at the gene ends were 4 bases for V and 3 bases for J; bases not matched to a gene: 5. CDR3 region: CASSNPSGRVYEQYF. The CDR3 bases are TGCGCCAGCAGCAATCCTAGCGGGAGGGTCTACGAGCAGTACTTC.

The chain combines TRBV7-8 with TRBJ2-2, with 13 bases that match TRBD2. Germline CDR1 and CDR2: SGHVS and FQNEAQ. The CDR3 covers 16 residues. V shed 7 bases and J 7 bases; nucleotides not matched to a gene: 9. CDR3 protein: CASTSGLAGVGGELFF. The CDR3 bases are TGTGCCAGCACCTCAGGACTAGCGGGAGTGGGCGGGGAGCTGTTTTTT.

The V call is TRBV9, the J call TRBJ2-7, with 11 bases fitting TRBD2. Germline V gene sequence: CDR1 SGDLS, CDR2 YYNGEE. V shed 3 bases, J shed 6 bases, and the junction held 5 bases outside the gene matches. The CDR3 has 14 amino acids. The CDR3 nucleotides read TGTGCCAGCAGCGCCATAGCGGGAGGGTTCGAGCAGTACTTC. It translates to CASSAIAGGFEQYF.

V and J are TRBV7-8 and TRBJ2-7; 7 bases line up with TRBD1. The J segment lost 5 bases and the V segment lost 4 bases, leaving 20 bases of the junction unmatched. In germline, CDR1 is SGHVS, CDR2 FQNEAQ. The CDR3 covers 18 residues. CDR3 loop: CASSSTFILRDSHDEQYF. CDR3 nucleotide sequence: TGTGCCAGCAGCTCAACTTTCATACTCCGGGACAGTCACGACGAGCAGTACTTC.

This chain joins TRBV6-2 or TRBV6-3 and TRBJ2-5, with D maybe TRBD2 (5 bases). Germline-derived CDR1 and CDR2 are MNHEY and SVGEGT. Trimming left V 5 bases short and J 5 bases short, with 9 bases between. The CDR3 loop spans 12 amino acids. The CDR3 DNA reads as TGTGCCAGCAGTAGCCCTAGCGAGACCCAGTACTTC. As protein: CASSSPSETQYF.

CDR3 amino acids: CASSKGTGINEQYF. CDR3 coding DNA: TGTGCCAGCAGCAAAGGGACAGGTATCAACGAGCAGTACTTC. The chain combines TRBV3-1 (or the pseudogene TRBV3-2) with TRBJ2-7; 8 bases agree with TRBD1. J gave up 5 bases and V 5 bases, and 8 bases lay outside the gene matches. Germline CDR1 is LGHDT and CDR2 is YNNKEL (reference sequence). This CDR3 has 14 residues.

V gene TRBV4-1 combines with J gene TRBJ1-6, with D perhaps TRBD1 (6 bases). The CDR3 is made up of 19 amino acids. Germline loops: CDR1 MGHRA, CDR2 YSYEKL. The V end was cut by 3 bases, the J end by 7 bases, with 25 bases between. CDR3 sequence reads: CASSHLIQQGPGLNSPLHF. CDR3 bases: TGCGCCAGCAGCCACCTCATCCAACAGGGACCGGGGTTAAATTCACCCCTCCACTTT.

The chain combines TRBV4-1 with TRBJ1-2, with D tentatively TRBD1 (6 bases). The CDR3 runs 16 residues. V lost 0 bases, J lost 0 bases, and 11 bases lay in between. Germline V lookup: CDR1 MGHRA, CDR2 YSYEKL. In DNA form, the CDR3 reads TGCGCCAGCAGCCAAGAGCAGGGGCCGTCTAACTATGGCTACACCTTC. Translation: CASSQEQGPSNYGYTF.

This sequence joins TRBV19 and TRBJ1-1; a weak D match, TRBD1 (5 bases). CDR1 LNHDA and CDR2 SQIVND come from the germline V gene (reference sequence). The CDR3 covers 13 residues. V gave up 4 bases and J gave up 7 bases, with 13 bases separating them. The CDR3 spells CASSSPRQFEAFF. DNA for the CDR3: TGTGCCAGTAGTAGCCCTAGACAGTTTGAAGCTTTCTTT. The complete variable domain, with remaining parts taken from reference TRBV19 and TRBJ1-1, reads DGGITQSPKYLFRKEGQNVTLSCEQNLNHDAMYWYRQDPGQGLRLIYYSQIVNDFQKGDIAEGYSVSREKKESFPLTVTSAQKNPTAFYLCASSSPRQFEAFFGQGTRLTVV.

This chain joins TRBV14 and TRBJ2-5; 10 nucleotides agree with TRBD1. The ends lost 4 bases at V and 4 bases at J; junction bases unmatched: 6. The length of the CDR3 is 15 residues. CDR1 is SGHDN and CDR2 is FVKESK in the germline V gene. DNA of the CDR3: TGTGCCAGCAGCCTTGGGACAGGGGCTTCAGAGACCCAGTACTTC. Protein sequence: CASSLGTGASETQYF.

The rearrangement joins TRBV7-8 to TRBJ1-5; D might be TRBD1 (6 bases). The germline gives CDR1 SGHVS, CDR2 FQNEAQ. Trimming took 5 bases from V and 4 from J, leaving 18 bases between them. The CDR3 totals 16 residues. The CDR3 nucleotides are TGTGCCAGCAGCACGGGAGGGGGTACTCTGAATCAGCCCCAGCATTTT. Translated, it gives CASSTGGGTLNQPQHF.